The present T cell receptor (beta chain) was sequenced within a study of early stage breast cancer tumors. Across the whole study: Of some 15 invasive breast tumors, twelve were hormone receptor-positive, HER2-negative. Study-level points and caveats: Most shared enriched TCRB sequences were commonly generated ones.

TCRdb's copy holds only in-frame clones and misses some; the assay was immunoSEQ multiplex PCR. The repertoire consists of 12,000 to 15,000 clones, with approximately 84% occurring once and the leading ten covering over 4%. A remark on this clone: Its cognate antigen is unknown.

Germline CDR1 and CDR2: MNHNS and SASEGT. Trimming took 3 bases from V and 5 from J; bases not matched to a gene: 8. CDR3 length: 16 residues. The chain uses TRBV6-1 and TRBJ1-2, with TRBD1 matching 11 bases. The TCR comes from a person in their thirties with breast cancer. Sequencing was done on a sample of normal breast tissue next to the tumor. CDR3 sequence reads: CASSELGQGGAYGYTF. CDR3 nucleotide sequence: TGTGCCAGCAGTGAGCTGGGACAGGGGGGTGCATATGGCTACACCTTC.